This T cell receptor (beta chain) was found in a study of T-cell memory formation after mild COVID-19. Study as a whole: Clusters of TCRs were largely donor specific. Study-level results: There were some responding clones in pre-infection memory, which suggested that cross-reactive memory had joined. Researchers report contracting CD4+ clones mostly in CM and EM, with CD8+ clones in EMRA.

TCR alpha and TCR beta cDNA libraries carrying sample barcodes and UMIs came from 5'RACE with constant-segment primers. Each CDR3 protein gets one entry after TCRdb re-called the 5' RACE reads with MiXCR. The sample lists around 200,000 distinct CDR3 sequences; more than 9% were seen once. Germline CDR1 and CDR2: LGHNA and YSLEER. The CDR3 sequence is 17 residues long. The V end lost 0 bases, the J end lost 6 bases, and 17 bases lay between the germline ends. This clonotype was observed a handful of times. Its antigen remains unknown. Sample: PBMCs or a T cell subset sorted from them (not recorded which). This receptor was obtained from a man aged 18 to 35 who had mild COVID-19 (a few samples of this study predate the infection). Cell type and time point are not known. The chain employs TRBV4-3 and TRBJ2-2; D may be TRBD2 (6 bases). The CDR3 loop reads CASSQDLVRRAAGELFF. CDR3 nucleotides: TGCGCCAGCAGCCAAGATCTTGTGAGGAGGGCCGCCGGGGAGCTGTTTTTT.